This TCR beta chain was recorded in a study of T cell responses to AZD1222 COVID-19 vaccine. Concerning this clone itself: Antigen specificity is unknown.

Second doses that came at about 4 or about 12 weeks were put together. Using immunoSEQ multiplex PCR, the repertoire was profiled, and TCRdb retains in-frame clones only, with some absent. The repertoire has tens of thousands of clones, roughly 90% of them found once; the top ten carry 9% to 13%. The study's findings and limits: Vaccination with two AZD1222 doses was followed by a rise in Spike-specific TCR breadth and depth. Vaccine-associated CD4 TCRs spanned spike, dominant at 160-218 and 743-854.

Germline CDR1 SGHRS, CDR2 YFSETQ. This CDR3 is 16 amino acids long. The V end was cut by 1 base, the J end by 2 bases, with 13 bases between. V gene TRBV5-1 combines with J gene TRBJ1-3; perhaps TRBD1 as D (5 bases). Sequences were derived from peripheral blood, sampled 28 days after the second AZD1222 dose. This sequence was found in an adult who received the AZD1222 COVID-19 vaccine. The CDR3 DNA follows: TGCGCCAGCAGCTTGAGTGGTGACAGTGCTGGAAACACCATATATTTT. It translates to CASSLSGDSAGNTIYF.